Listed below are T cell receptor beta chains from one sample, sequenced in a study of OX40 agonist ivuxolimab in advanced cancers. Clones were read by immunoSEQ multiplex PCR, and TCRdb kept only the in-frame ones, dropping some. Here the sample spans about 33,000 clones, 65% to 85% being singletons. The sequences come from CD4+ or CD8+ T cells sorted from blood, collected in a trial of the OX40 agonist ivuxolimab. Receptors originate from an adult with an advanced solid tumor such as melanoma, head and neck, liver or kidney cancer. Each CDR3 is given with its conserved first and last residue. Fields, in order: clone size, V gene, D gene, J gene, CDR3 protein, CDR3 DNA. The D gene is left open where the match is weak. Clone size is not always given. Where it is, it says once, few, many or a class for expanded clones.

-	TRBV4-3	-	TRBJ2-3	CASSQGGSADTQYF	TGCGCCAGCAGCCAAGGGGGATCCGCAGATACGCAGTATTTT
-	TRBV23-1	-	TRBJ2-7	CASSQPSTGLLEQYF	TGCGCCAGCAGTCAACCCTCAACAGGGTTGCTCGAGCAGTACTTC
-	TRBV27	-	TRBJ1-4	CASSLSTAIGEKLFF	TGTGCCAGCAGTTTATCGACAGCAATAGGGGAAAAACTGTTTTTT
-	TRBV9	-	TRBJ1-2	CASSVAGADRWTF	TGTGCCAGCAGCGTAGCTGGGGCCGACAGATGGACCTTC
-	TRBV27	-	TRBJ2-7	CASSSTYEQYF	TGTGCCAGCAGTAGCACCTACGAGCAGTACTTC
-	TRBV11-2	-	TRBJ1-5	CASSHGGNQPQHF	TGTGCCAGCAGCCATGGCGGGAATCAGCCCCAGCATTTT
-	TRBV5-1	-	TRBJ2-7	CASSLTPRQVSEQYF	TGCGCCAGCAGCTTGACCCCTAGGCAGGTTTCAGAGCAGTACTTC
-	TRBV7-2	TRBD1	TRBJ2-3	CASSHGQGAADTQYF	TGTGCCAGCAGCCACGGTCAGGGGGCGGCAGATACGCAGTATTTT
-	TRBV4-1	TRBD1	TRBJ2-7	CASSQEDRETHEQYF	TGCGCCAGCAGCCAAGAGGACAGGGAGACCCACGAGCAGTACTTC
-	TRBV6-1	-	TRBJ2-7	CASSEGTDFFYEQYF	TGTGCCAGCAGTGAAGGGACGGACTTCTTCTACGAGCAGTACTTC
-	TRBV19	-	TRBJ2-1	CASSILGNEQFF	TGTGCCAGTAGTATCCTAGGTAATGAGCAGTTCTTC
-	TRBV4-3	-	TRBJ1-5	CASSQDLHGPSVLSNQPQHF	TGCGCCAGCAGCCAAGATCTCCACGGACCCTCGGTTTTAAGCAATCAGCCCCAGCATTTT
-	TRBV5-1	-	TRBJ2-5	CASSVEYWYQETQYF	TGCGCCAGCAGCGTCGAATATTGGTACCAAGAGACCCAGTACTTC
-	TRBV5-4	-	TRBJ1-1	CASSPPAKGGTEAFF	TGTGCCAGCAGCCCACCGGCCAAAGGAGGCACTGAAGCTTTCTTT
-	TRBV7-8	-	TRBJ1-5	CASRSFGGGAQQPQHF	TGTGCCAGCCGAAGTTTCGGGGGAGGGGCCCAGCAGCCCCAGCATTTT
-	TRBV7-2	TRBD1	TRBJ1-1	CASSSFDTQGTEAFF	TGTGCCAGCAGCTCATTCGATACACAGGGGACTGAAGCTTTCTTT
-	TRBV11-1	-	TRBJ2-2	CASSLEGLVIGELFF	TGTGCCAGCAGCTTAGAGGGACTGGTAATCGGGGAGCTGTTTTTT
large	TRBV4-2	TRBD2	TRBJ2-7	CASSQAKGLLF	TGTGCCAGCAGCCAGGCGAAGGGACTATTATTC
-	TRBV29-1	TRBD1	TRBJ1-4	CSVEEAEGAANEKLFF	TGCAGCGTTGAAGAGGCTGAGGGGGCCGCAAATGAAAAACTGTTTTTT
-	TRBV2	TRBD1	TRBJ2-1	CASSENGQGNWDEQFF	TGTGCCAGCAGTGAAAACGGACAGGGGAATTGGGATGAGCAGTTCTTC
-	TRBV28	-	TRBJ1-3	CASSLLGGNTIYF	TGTGCCAGCAGTTTACTAGGTGGAAACACCATATATTTT
-	TRBV6-6	-	TRBJ2-5	CASSPLETQYF	TGTGCCAGCAGCCCCCTGGAGACCCAGTACTTC